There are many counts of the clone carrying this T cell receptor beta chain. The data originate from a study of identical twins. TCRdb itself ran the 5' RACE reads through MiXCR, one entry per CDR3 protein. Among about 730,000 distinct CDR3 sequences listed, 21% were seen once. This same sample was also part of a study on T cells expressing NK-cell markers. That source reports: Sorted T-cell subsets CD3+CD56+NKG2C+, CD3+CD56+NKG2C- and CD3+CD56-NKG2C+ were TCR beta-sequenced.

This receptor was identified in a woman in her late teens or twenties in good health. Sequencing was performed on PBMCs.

The CDR3 nucleotides are TGTGCCAGCAGCGCCGGGACTGGATACAATGAGCAGTTCTTC. Its protein product is CASSAGTGYNEQFF. The genes are TRBV6-2 or TRBV6-3 and TRBJ2-1, with D possibly TRBD2 on 6 matching bases. Germline CDR1 MNHEY, CDR2 SVGEGT. The CDR3 has 14 residues. V lost 6 bases to trimming and J lost 4 bases, with 13 bases between them.